These T cell receptor beta chains were read from a single sample in a study of long-term antiretroviral therapy in people with HIV. Libraries were prepared by immunoSEQ multiplex PCR; TCRdb keeps only in-frame clonotypes and omits some of them. The repertoire includes 35,000 to 45,000 clones, around 83% of them detected once, and 6.2% sits in the top ten. This specimen consisted of unsorted PBMCs, obtained 1 year after starting antiretroviral therapy. All receptors come from a man aged 18 to 29 with HIV. Both conserved end residues are part of each CDR3. Fields, in order: V gene, CDR3 protein.

TRBV10-3 | CATTPGGTSYNEQFF
TRBV27 | CASSLSGQGVTEAFF
TRBV11-2 | CASSLTGTENTEAFF
TRBV5-6 | CASSLGQGVRTEAFF
TRBV11-2 | CASSLVARSADNEQFF
TRBV9 | CASSVGQGAITEAFF
TRBV27 | CASSTGTGSYEQYF
TRBV5-1 | CASSRDSPNEKLFF
TRBV28 | CASTFIREPDQPQHF
TRBV7-9 | CASSPAGQLQETQYF
TRBV27 | CASKDRDYGYTF
TRBV6-4 | CASSPSLAGGISSYNEQFF
TRBV7-9 | CASSLSGRGNEQFF
TRBV14 | CASSQLGGGPRSYEQYF
TRBV25-1 | CASSEWPSVHYEQYF
TRBV7-9 | CASSRDRVDTEAFF
TRBV6-5 | CASSYLGGAIYNEQFF
TRBV27 | CASGLGGETQYF
TRBV2 | CASFWTVLYNEQFF
TRBV27 | CASSTRQALYGYTF
TRBV7-6 | CASSPVENPQYF
TRBV15 | CATSTDRALGQPQHF
TRBV2 | CASSKAKLGEQFF